This TCR beta chain was retrieved from a study of cytomegalovirus exposure and HLA in healthy donors. The PCR was carried out with 60 Vbeta primers and 13 Jbeta primers. Libraries were prepared by immunoSEQ multiplex PCR; TCRdb keeps only in-frame clonotypes and omits some of them. The sample shows roughly 130,000 clones, approximately 80% of them seen only once. Study results and caveats: The HLA-A and HLA-B alleles of most subjects were reportedly predicted accurately from TCR beta sequences. Earlier results showed most TCR beta V segments being productive about 90% or about 30% of the time. In a later analysis, TCR beta V- and J-gene trimming showed a link to a missense DCLRE1C variant.

Germline CDR1 is MDHEN and CDR2 is SYDVKM. The CDR3 is 13 residues long. The J segment lost 3 bases and the V segment lost 7 bases, leaving 4 bases of the junction unmatched. This clone was counted once. Its antigen is still unknown. Sequencing was done on a sample of PBMCs. The TCR comes from a man aged 40-50 years in good health and CMV-seronegative. The chain has TRBV28 and TRBJ1-1; TRBD1 matches 8 bases. CDR3 DNA sequence: TGTGCCAGCACGGGACAGGCCTACACTGAAGCTTTCTTT. Its translation: CASTGQAYTEAFF.